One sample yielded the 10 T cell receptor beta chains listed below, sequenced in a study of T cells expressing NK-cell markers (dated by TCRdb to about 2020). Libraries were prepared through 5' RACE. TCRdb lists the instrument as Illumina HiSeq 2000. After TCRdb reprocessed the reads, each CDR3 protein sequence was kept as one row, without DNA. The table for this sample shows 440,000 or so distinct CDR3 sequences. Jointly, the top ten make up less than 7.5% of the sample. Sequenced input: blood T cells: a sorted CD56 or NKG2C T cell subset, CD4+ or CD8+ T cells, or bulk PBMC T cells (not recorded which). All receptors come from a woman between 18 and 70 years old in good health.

CDR3 residues: CATSSRDRGIGNEQFF. The rearrangement uses TRBV15 and TRBJ2-1; TCRdb picks TRBD1, but there is no DNA to check that call. Germline V lookup: CDR1 LNHNV, CDR2 YYDKDF (reference sequence). This CDR3 spans 16 amino acids.

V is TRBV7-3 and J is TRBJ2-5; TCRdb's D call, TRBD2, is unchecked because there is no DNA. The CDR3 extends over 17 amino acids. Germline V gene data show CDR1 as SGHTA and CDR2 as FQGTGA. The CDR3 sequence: CASSESGLAGAKETQYF. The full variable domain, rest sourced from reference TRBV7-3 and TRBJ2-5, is GAGVSQTPSNKVTEKGKYVELRCDPISGHTALYWYRQSLGQGPEFLIYFQGTGAADDSGLPNDRFFAVRPEGSVSTLKIQRTERGDSAVYLCASSESGLAGAKETQYFGPGTRLLVL.

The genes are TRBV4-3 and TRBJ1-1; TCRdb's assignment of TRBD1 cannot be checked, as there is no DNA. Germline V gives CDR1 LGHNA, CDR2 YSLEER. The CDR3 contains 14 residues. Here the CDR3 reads CASSQANGGLGAFF.

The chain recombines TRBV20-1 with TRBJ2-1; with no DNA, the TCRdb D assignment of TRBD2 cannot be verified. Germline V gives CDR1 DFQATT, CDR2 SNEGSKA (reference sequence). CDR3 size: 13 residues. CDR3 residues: CSAPPAPGDEQFF.

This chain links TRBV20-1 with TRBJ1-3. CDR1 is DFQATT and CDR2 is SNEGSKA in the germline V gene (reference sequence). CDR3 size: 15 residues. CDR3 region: CSARLAQGSGNTIYF.

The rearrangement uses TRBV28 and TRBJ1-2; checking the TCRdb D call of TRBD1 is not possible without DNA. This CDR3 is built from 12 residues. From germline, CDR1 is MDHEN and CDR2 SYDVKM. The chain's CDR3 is CASSPPPYGYTF.

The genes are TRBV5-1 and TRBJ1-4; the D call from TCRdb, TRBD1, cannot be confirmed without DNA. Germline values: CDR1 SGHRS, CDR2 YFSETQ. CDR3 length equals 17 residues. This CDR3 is CASSRDTWGATNEKLFF.

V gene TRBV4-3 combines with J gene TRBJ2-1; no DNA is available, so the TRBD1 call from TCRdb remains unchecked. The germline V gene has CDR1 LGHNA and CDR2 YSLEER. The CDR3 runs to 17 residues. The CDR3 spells CASSQGPGGLTYNEQFF.

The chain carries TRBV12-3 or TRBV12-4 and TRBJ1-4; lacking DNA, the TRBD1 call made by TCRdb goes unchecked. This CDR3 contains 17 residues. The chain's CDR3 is CASSRSYRGATNEKLFF.

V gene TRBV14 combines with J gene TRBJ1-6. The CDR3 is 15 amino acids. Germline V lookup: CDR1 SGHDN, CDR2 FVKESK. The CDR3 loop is CASSQDWGMGSPLHF.